This T cell receptor beta chain was captured in a study of identical twins. Trimming removed 0 bases from V and 7 bases from J, with 15 bases in between. The CDR3 length is 15 residues. Germline V gene data show CDR1 as DFQATT and CDR2 as SNEGSKA (reference sequence). All of the donors were Caucasians in good health. TCRdb reprocessed the 5' RACE reads via MiXCR and lists one record per CDR3 protein. The sample has 250,000 or so distinct CDR3 sequences; approximately 7% are singletons. The sample also formed part of further work on yellow fever vaccine responses in identical twins.

Sequenced material: memory (CD45RO+) T cells sorted from blood. The source of this sequence is a young woman in good health. The chain links TRBV20-1 to TRBJ1-4; the D is unclear. CDR3 region: CSARDLLERFEKLFF. The CDR3 DNA is TGCAGTGCTAGAGATCTACTGGAGAGGTTTGAAAAACTGTTTTTT.